This T cell receptor (beta chain) was documented in a study of tumor-infiltrating lymphocytes in primary liver carcinoma. Turning to this clonotype: Because it lacks the conserved phenylalanine or tryptophan at the end, this CDR3 is likely a read error.

Blood RNA originated from unsorted whole blood, with germline DNA additionally extracted. Germline V gene data show CDR1 as SGHAT and CDR2 as FQNNGV. The CDR3 runs to 14 residues. With approximately 500 ng total RNA as template and a constant-region primer, TCR beta cDNA was made. Libraries of TCR beta came from three nested multiplex PCR rounds with slightly modified ARM-PCR. TRBV1-TRBV30 forward primers paired with a C-beta reverse primer were used in the first two PCR rounds, which ran approximately 10 cycles each. From the multiplex PCR reads, TCRdb called clonotypes with MiXCR, one entry per CDR3 protein. Of 310,000 or so distinct CDR3 sequences in the sample, less than 75% were seen once.

The sequencing sample was made of peripheral blood. The rearrangement uses TRBV11-2 and TRBJ2-3; D unclear. The TCR comes from a man in his forties or fifties with primary liver carcinoma and hepatitis B virus infection. This CDR3 reads CVSSPRASADTQYV. DNA of the CDR3: TGTGTCAGCAGCCCACGGGCGTCGGCAGATACGCAGTATGTT.